This is a list of T cell receptor beta chains from one sample in a study of cytomegalovirus exposure and HLA in healthy donors. Method: immunoSEQ multiplex PCR; TCRdb's copy keeps in-frame clones and lacks some. The table lists roughly 130,000 clones, around 8.5% of them singletons. Sequencing was carried out using PBMCs. These receptors came from a middle-aged man in good health and CMV-seronegative. The CDR3 runs from the conserved cysteine through the conserved F or W. The order of the fields is D gene, clone size, J gene, V gene, CDR3 DNA, CDR3 protein. The D gene is left open where the match is weak. The listing skips clone size in some rows; elsewhere it reads once, few, many or a size class.

NA few TRBJ1-2 TRBV6-1 TGTGCCAGCAGTGAAGCGCTTGGCAGGGCTAACTATGGCTACACCTTC CASSEALGRANYGYTF
TRBD1 NA TRBJ2-7 TRBV2 TGTGCCAGCGAAAGGGACAGAACCTACGAGCAGTACTTC CASERDRTYEQYF
TRBD1 few TRBJ1-1 TRBV5-4 TGTGCCAGCAGCTTGGGACAGGGGGATGGCACTGAAGCTTTCTTT CASSLGQGDGTEAFF
TRBD2 NA TRBJ2-2 TRBV28 TGTGCAATCGCCCCGCTAGGCGGGGGGAACACCGGGGAGCTGTTTTTT CAIAPLGGGNTGELFF
NA few TRBJ2-7 TRBV6-5 TGTGCCAGCAGTACAAGACAGGACCACTACGAGCAGTACTTC CASSTRQDHYEQYF
NA few TRBJ1-5 TRBV28 TGTGCCAGCAGTGGGGTTACTTTAGGGGGACGGACCCAGCATTTT CASSGVTLGGRTQHF
TRBD1 NA TRBJ2-3 TRBV11-2 TGTGCCAGCAGCTTAAGGGGACAGAACACAGATACGCAGTATTTT CASSLRGQNTDTQYF
NA NA TRBJ1-1 TRBV6-5 TGTGCCAGCAGTTTTTCTCGGACACACACTGAAGCTTTCTTT CASSFSRTHTEAFF
NA few TRBJ1-2 TRBV6-1 TGTGCCAGCAGTGATCCTCGCACAGGGCCATCTAACTATGGCTACACCTTC CASSDPRTGPSNYGYTF
NA few TRBJ1-2 TRBV7-6 TGTGCCAGCAGCTTTGACAGGAGTGGCTACACCTTC CASSFDRSGYTF
TRBD1 NA TRBJ2-7 TRBV5-4 TGTGCCAGCAGCACGGACAGGGGTCGGCAGTACTTC CASSTDRGRQYF
NA NA TRBJ2-2 TRBV5-1 TGCGCCAGCAGCTTGGAGGCAGGGAACACCGGGGAGCTGTTTTTT CASSLEAGNTGELFF
TRBD1 few TRBJ2-7 TRBV4-2 TGTGCCAGCAGCCAGAGAGGGACAGCGGCCTCATACGAGCAGTACTTC CASSQRGTAASYEQYF
TRBD2 few TRBJ2-7 TRBV7-6 TGTGCCAGCAGCCCCCGGACAGCGGGGGGGCCTGGCGAGCAGTACTTC CASSPRTAGGPGEQYF
TRBD1 NA TRBJ1-2 TRBV27 TGTGCCAGCAAACTTGGACAGGTAGATGGCTACACCTTC CASKLGQVDGYTF
TRBD2 NA TRBJ2-3 TRBV10-2 TGCGCCAGCAGTGAGTCTAGCGGGGGGATGCATACGCAGTATTTT CASSESSGGMHTQYF
TRBD2 NA TRBJ2-5 TRBV6-6 TGTGCCAGCAGTTACTCGCGGCAGGGAGGGGAGACCCAGTACTTC CASSYSRQGGETQYF
NA NA TRBJ1-1 TRBV7-3 TGTGCCAGCAGCCTTGGACAATCGAACACTGAAGCTTTCTTT CASSLGQSNTEAFF
NA few TRBJ2-1 TRBV9 TGTGCCAGCAGCGTAGGTAAAGGGGTGGGCAATGAGCAGTTCTTC CASSVGKGVGNEQFF
TRBD2 NA TRBJ2-3 TRBV5-3 TGTGCCAGAAGGGCAGCCGAGGGACTAGCGGGGGTGGGTACAGATACGCAGTATTTT CARRAAEGLAGVGTDTQYF
NA NA TRBJ1-5 TRBV5-1 TGCGCCAGCAGCTTGAACGGGGGGGACAATCAGCCCCAGCATTTT CASSLNGGDNQPQHF
NA NA TRBJ1-1 TRBV5-4 TGTGCCAGCAGCCCGACGGGGAACACTGAAGCTTTCTTT CASSPTGNTEAFF
NA few TRBJ1-5 TRBV2 TGTGCCAGCAGTGCGGCAGGGGGCAATCAGCCCCAGCATTTT CASSAAGGNQPQHF
NA NA TRBJ1-1 TRBV7-9 TGTGCCAGCAGCTTAAGGGGACAAGATGAAGCTTTCTTT CASSLRGQDEAFF
NA NA TRBJ1-1 TRBV19 TGTGCCAGTAAGGTGAGGGAGAACACTGAAGCTTTCTTT CASKVRENTEAFF
TRBD1 NA TRBJ1-1 TRBV19 TGTGCCAGCTACAGGGGGAACACTGAAGCTTTCTTT CASYRGNTEAFF
NA few TRBJ1-5 TRBV6-4 TGTGCCAGCAGTGACAGGGGCCACTATAGCAATCAGCCCCAGCATTTT CASSDRGHYSNQPQHF
NA NA TRBJ1-5 TRBV19 TGTGCCGGAGGGGAGGGGCAGCCCCAGCATTTT CAGGEGQPQHF
NA few TRBJ1-3 TRBV4-1 TGCGCCAGCAGCCACCTGGCCATCGGAAACACCATATATTTT CASSHLAIGNTIYF
TRBD1 NA TRBJ1-2 TRBV2 TGTGCCAGCAGTGTAGACAGGGCGGCCTACACCTTC CASSVDRAAYTF
TRBD1 NA TRBJ2-1 TRBV5-1 TGCGCCAGCAGCTTGACAGGGGTGGTGAGTGAGCAGTTCTTC CASSLTGVVSEQFF
NA NA TRBJ1-2 TRBV18 TGTGCCAGCTCACCCACAGGGCCCCAAATCAACTATGGCTACACCTTC CASSPTGPQINYGYTF
NA NA TRBJ2-7 TRBV4-2 TGTGCCAGCAGCCAAGGGATAAGAGGGGGCGAGCAGTACTTC CASSQGIRGGEQYF
NA few TRBJ2-2 TRBV2 TGTGCCAGCAGGTCTTTCAGGGCGGGGACCGGGGAGCTGTTTTTT CASRSFRAGTGELFF
NA NA TRBJ1-3 TRBV7-2 TGTGCCAGCAGCTTAGTACAGAGCCACTCTGGAAACACCATATATTTT CASSLVQSHSGNTIYF
NA few TRBJ1-6 TRBV9 TGTGCCAGCAGCGTAGGGAACAGGGTAGCTGATAATTCACCCCTCCACTTT CASSVGNRVADNSPLHF
NA NA TRBJ2-7 TRBV7-9 TGTGCCAGCAGCTTCGGGGGAATGGGCTACGAGCAGTACTTC CASSFGGMGYEQYF
TRBD1 NA TRBJ1-2 TRBV2 TGTGCCAGCAGCCCGTTACAGGGGGGTGACTATGGCTACACCTTC CASSPLQGGDYGYTF
TRBD2 few TRBJ2-1 TRBV5-6 TGTGCCAGCAGCCCCTTGGCGGGGGGCCCCTACAATGAGCAGTTCTTC CASSPLAGGPYNEQFF
TRBD1 few TRBJ1-1 TRBV11-2 TGTGCCAGCAGCTTAGGCGCCGGGACAGGACTTCTCGAGGGTGCTTTCTTT CASSLGAGTGLLEGAFF
NA few TRBJ2-1 TRBV4-3 TGCGCCAGCAGCCAACGCGGAAACTCCTACAATGAGCAGTTCTTC CASSQRGNSYNEQFF
NA few TRBJ2-1 TRBV6-5 TGTGCAGTCGGAGGGAATGAGCAGTTCTTC CAVGGNEQFF
NA few TRBJ1-5 TRBV5-1 TGCGCCAGCAGCTTGGGCCCGGGGGATAGCAATCAGCCCCAGCATTTT CASSLGPGDSNQPQHF
TRBD2 NA TRBJ2-1 TRBV30 TGTGCCTGGAGTGTAACTAGCGGGGTCTACAATGAGCAGTTCTTC CAWSVTSGVYNEQFF
NA NA TRBJ1-1 TRBV5-1 TGCGCCAGCAGCTTGGGGGGGCAGGGTAGATGGGGAACTGAAGCTTTCTTT CASSLGGQGRWGTEAFF
TRBD1 few TRBJ1-1 TRBV2 TGTGCCAGTGGGACAGGGTACACTGAAGCTTTCTTT CASGTGYTEAFF
NA few TRBJ1-2 TRBV27 TGTGCCAGCAGTCCGACGTCAGGGTTGAACTATGGCTACACCTTC CASSPTSGLNYGYTF
NA few TRBJ1-1 TRBV19 TGTGCCAGTATGAGCGCACGGTGGACTGAAGCTTTCTTT CASMSARWTEAFF
TRBD2 NA TRBJ2-2 TRBV18 TGTGCCAGCTCACCTCTCGGGACTAGCGGTAACACCGGGGAGCTGTTTTTT CASSPLGTSGNTGELFF